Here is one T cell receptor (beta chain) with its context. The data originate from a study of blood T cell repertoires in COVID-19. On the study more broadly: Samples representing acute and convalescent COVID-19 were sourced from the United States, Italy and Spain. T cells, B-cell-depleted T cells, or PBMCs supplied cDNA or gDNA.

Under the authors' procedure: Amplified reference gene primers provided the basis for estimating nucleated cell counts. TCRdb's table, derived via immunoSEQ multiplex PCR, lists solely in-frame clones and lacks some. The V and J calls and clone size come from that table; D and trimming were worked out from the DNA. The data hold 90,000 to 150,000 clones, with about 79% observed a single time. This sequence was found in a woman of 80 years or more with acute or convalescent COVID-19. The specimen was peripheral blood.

This chain's CDR3 is CASSDDGGGGQPQHF. CDR3 nucleotide sequence: TGTGCCAGCAGTGACGATGGGGGCGGGGGTCAGCCCCAGCATTTT. This chain links TRBV2 with TRBJ1-5; tentative D call: TRBD1 (6 bases). Germline values: CDR1 SNHLY, CDR2 FYNNEI. With 3 bases removed from V and 6 bases from J, the gap between germline ends came to 15 bases. CDR3 size: 15 residues.